A single sample gave rise to the 16 T cell receptor beta chains below, sequenced in a study of blood T cell repertoires in COVID-19. Measured with immunoSEQ multiplex PCR; TCRdb has only the in-frame clones, and not every one. Of some 160,000 clones detected, approximately 82% appear once; the ten largest clones hold approximately 12%. Sequencing was done on a sample of peripheral blood. The receptors stem from a man between 65 and 85 years old who had recovered from COVID-19.

V usage is TRBV30 and J usage is TRBJ1-6; TRBD1 is a possible D gene (6 bases). The CDR3 has 15 amino acids. V was shortened by 3 bases and J by 6 bases, with 15 bases between the two germline ends. The germline V gene has CDR1 GTSNPN and CDR2 SVGIG (reference sequence). For the CDR3, the DNA is TGTGCCTGGAGACAGGCGACAGGTCCTAATTCACCCCTCCACTTT. Residues: CAWRQATGPNSPLHF.

The rearrangement uses TRBV18 and TRBJ2-5, with TRBD1 matching 8 bases. Germline V CDR1 and CDR2: KGHSH, LQKENI. With 5 bases clipped from V and 0 bases from J, the junction kept 14 bases outside the gene matches. This CDR3 comprises 18 residues. Here the CDR3 DNA reads TGTGCCAGCTCAGCGTCGACAGGGGTCCCTAAGTACCAAGAGACCCAGTACTTC. It specifies CASSASTGVPKYQETQYF. Complete variable domain (other parts from reference TRBV18 and TRBJ2-5): NAGVMQNPRHLVRRRGQEARLRCSPMKGHSHVYWYRQLPEEGLKFMVYLQKENIIDESGMPKERFSAEFPKEGPSILRIQQVVRGDSAAYFCASSASTGVPKYQETQYFGPGTRLLVL.

CDR3 nucleotides: TGTGCCATTGAGGCTAGCGGGAGTTATGAGCAGTTCTTC. Translated, it gives CAIEASGSYEQFF. The chain joins TRBV24-1 to TRBJ2-1; 10 bases agree with TRBD2. Germline CDR1 is KGHDR and CDR2 is SFDVKD. The CDR3 totals 13 residues. The V segment lost 11 bases and the J segment 8 bases; nucleotides outside the gene matches: 8.

This chain links TRBV7-2 with TRBJ1-2, with 11 nucleotides matching TRBD1. The CDR3 runs 16 residues. Germline trimming cut 1 base from V and 5 bases from J; bases unmatched to any gene: 6. The germline V gene encodes CDR1 SGHTA and CDR2 FQGNSA. Here the CDR3 DNA reads TGTGCCAGCAGCTTAGTTGGACAGGGGGCGCATTATGGCTACACCTTC. It yields the protein CASSLVGQGAHYGYTF.

Here the CDR3 reads CASSQTATSGNTIYF. DNA of the CDR3: TGTGCCAGCAGCCAAACTGCCACGAGTGGAAACACCATATATTTT. The chain is built from TRBV7-2 and TRBJ1-3; no firm D call. In germline, CDR1 is SGHTA, CDR2 FQGNSA. The V gene lost 5 bases and the J gene lost 3 bases, with 14 bases spanning the gap. This CDR3 has 15 amino acids.

This clone was seen just once. The chain combines TRBV5-4 with TRBJ2-1, with TRBD2 matching over 14 bases. Trimming took 4 bases from V and 6 from J; bases not matched to a gene: 12. Germline CDR1 is SGHNT and CDR2 is YYREEE (reference sequence). The CDR3 is 18 amino acids. As DNA, the CDR3 is TGTGCCAGCAGCCCCGCCGGGACTAGCGGGAGACAAGTCAATGAGCAGTTCTTC. It translates to CASSPAGTSGRQVNEQFF.

The chain couples TRBV28 to TRBJ2-2, with TRBD2 identical over 7 bases. This CDR3 is built from 17 residues. Per germline, CDR1 MDHEN and CDR2 SYDVKM. The V and J ends lost 7 bases and 5 bases, in that order; junction bases with no gene match: 16. The CDR3 sequence: CASTQRDEGGFTGELFF. The CDR3 DNA sequence: TGTGCCAGCACACAGCGGGACGAAGGCGGATTTACCGGGGAGCTGTTTTTT.

The chain is built from TRBV7-9 and TRBJ1-1, with 9 bases lining up with TRBD1. From germline, CDR1 is SEHNR and CDR2 FQNEAQ (reference sequence). This CDR3 region has 14 residues. With V trimmed by 5 bases and J by 4 bases, 5 bases remained unmatched. CDR3 bases: TGTGCCAGCAGCCCGAGACAGGGGGGCACTGAAGCTTTCTTT. Protein sequence: CASSPRQGGTEAFF.

The rearrangement links TRBV15 to TRBJ2-2, with 8 bases aligning to TRBD1. V trimming: 9 bases; J trimming: 7 bases; junction bases outside the gene matches: 19. Germline CDR1 and CDR2: LNHNV and YYDKDF (reference sequence). This CDR3 contains 17 residues. The CDR3 is CATSHKRQGRLDGELFF. The CDR3 DNA sequence: TGTGCCACGAGCCACAAAAGACAGGGGCGACTCGACGGGGAGCTGTTTTTT.

The CDR3, as DNA: TGTGCCAGCAGCGTAGTCGGAAGGGGCGGGGAGCTGTTTTTT. Its translation is CASSVVGRGGELFF. The chain has TRBV9 and TRBJ2-2; a weak D match, TRBD1 (5 bases). The V end was cut by 0 bases, the J end by 7 bases, with 10 bases between. The CDR3 spans 14 residues. Germline-derived CDR1 and CDR2 are SGDLS and YYNGEE.

V gene TRBV30 combines with J gene TRBJ2-7; 9 bases line up with TRBD2. Germline CDR1 reads GTSNPN; CDR2 reads SVGIG (reference sequence). Trimming removed 2 bases from V and 8 bases from J; junction bases left unmatched: 7. The CDR3 length is 13 residues. The CDR3 sequence is CAWSKVAGVQQYF. CDR3 nucleotide sequence: TGTGCCTGGAGTAAGGTAGCGGGAGTACAGCAGTACTTC. The full variable domain, its missing parts supplied by reference TRBV30 and TRBJ2-7, is SQTIHQWPATLVQPVGSPLSLECTVEGTSNPNLYWYRQAAGRGLQLLFYSVGIGQISSEVPQNLSASRPQDRQFILSSKKLLLSDSGFYLCAWSKVAGVQQYFGPGTRLTVT.

Worth noting for this clone: At one boundary the junction diverges from the germline segment, which might be a read error. This sequence joins TRBV3-1 (or the pseudogene TRBV3-2) and TRBJ1-4; 9 positions match TRBD1. CDR1 and CDR2 (germline): LGHDT, YNNKEL (reference sequence). This CDR3 has 15 residues. The CDR3 sequence: CASNQGDRANEKLFF. The CDR3 bases are TGTGCCAGCAACCAAGGGGACAGGGCTAATGAAAAACTGTTTTTT.

The chain employs TRBV9 and TRBJ1-2; possibly TRBD1 for D (5 bases). The CDR3 runs 13 residues. Trimming removed 4 bases at V and 8 bases at J, with 15 bases between. CDR1 and CDR2 (germline): SGDLS, YYNGEE. CDR3 sequence reads: CASSRDWPGGYTF. CDR3 bases: TGTGCCAGCAGCCGGGACTGGCCGGGGGGCTACACCTTC.

The chain has TRBV6-2 or TRBV6-3 and TRBJ2-1, with D perhaps matching TRBD2 (6 bases). The CDR3 is 17 amino acids. Between the trimmed V and J ends, which lost 0 bases and 2 bases, there was a span of 14 bases. Germline values: CDR1 MNHEY, CDR2 SVGEGT. CDR3 DNA: TGTGCCAGCAGTTACTCGTCGCTAGCGCAAACCTACAATGAGCAGTTCTTC. Its protein is CASSYSSLAQTYNEQFF.

The chain joins TRBV9 to TRBJ2-1; D call uncertain. The length of the CDR3 is 16 residues. V lost 3 bases and J lost 1, with 14 bases in between. Germline V gives CDR1 SGDLS, CDR2 YYNGEE. For the CDR3, the DNA is TGTGCCAGCAGCGGGCTCCCAGCGTGGTCCTACAATGAGCAGTTCTTC. As protein: CASSGLPAWSYNEQFF.

This clone was counted between two and nine times. The chain has TRBV5-4 and TRBJ1-2; 8 bases agree with TRBD1. V lost 1 base to trimming and J lost 7 bases; unmatched junction nucleotides: 6. The CDR3 is 14 amino acids. Germline lookup yields CDR1 SGHNT and CDR2 YYREEE (reference sequence). The CDR3 protein is CASSLTQGAGGYTF. The DNA of the CDR3 is TGTGCCAGCAGCTTGACCCAGGGGGCCGGTGGCTACACCTTC.